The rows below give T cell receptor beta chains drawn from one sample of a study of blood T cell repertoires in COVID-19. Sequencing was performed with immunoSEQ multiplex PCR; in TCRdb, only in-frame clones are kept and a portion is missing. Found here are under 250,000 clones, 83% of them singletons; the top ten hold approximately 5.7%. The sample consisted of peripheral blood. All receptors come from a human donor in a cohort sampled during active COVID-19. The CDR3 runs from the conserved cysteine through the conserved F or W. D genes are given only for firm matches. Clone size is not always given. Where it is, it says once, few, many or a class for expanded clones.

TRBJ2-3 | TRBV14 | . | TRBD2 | TGTGCCAGCAGCCAAGATCGGCGCGGCGGGGGGCGTACAGATACGCAGTATTTT | CASSQDRRGGGRTDTQYF
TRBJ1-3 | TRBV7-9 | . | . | TGTGCCAGCAGCTTAACATCGTACTCTGGAAACACCATATATTTT | CASSLTSYSGNTIYF
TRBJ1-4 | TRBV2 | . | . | TGTGCCAGCAGTGTGGGGCAGGTTAATGAAAAACTGTTTTTT | CASSVGQVNEKLFF
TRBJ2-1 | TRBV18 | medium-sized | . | TGTGCCAGCTCAACCACCAAACTACAGGCCTCTATAGGGAATGAGCAGTTCTTC | CASSTTKLQASIGNEQFF
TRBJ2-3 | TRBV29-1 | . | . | TGCAGCGCCGGTCGACAGGAGCGCACAGATACGCAGTATTTT | CSAGRQERTDTQYF
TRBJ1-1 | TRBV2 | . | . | TGTGCCAGCCAGGTGGGGACACGAAACACTGAAGCTTTCTTT | CASQVGTRNTEAFF
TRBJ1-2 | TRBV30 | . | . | TGTGCCTGGAGTGTTGGTTGGACAGCCAAACATGGGAGCTACACCTTC | CAWSVGWTAKHGSYTF
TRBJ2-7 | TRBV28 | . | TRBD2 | TGTCCGTACGGGGGGAATCGTTACTACGAGCAGTACTTC | CPYGGNRYYEQYF
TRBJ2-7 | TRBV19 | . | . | TGTGCCAGTAGTTCCGGGTCGGGCTACGAGCAGTACTTC | CASSSGSGYEQYF
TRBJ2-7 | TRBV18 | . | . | TGTGCCAGCTCACCACCGGCTACAGGTTCCTACGAGCAGTACTTC | CASSPPATGSYEQYF
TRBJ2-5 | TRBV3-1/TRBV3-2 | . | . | TGTGCCAGCAGCTCGCAACCGGGGAGGAGGTGGGTTGAAGAGACCCAGTACTTC | CASSSQPGRRWVEETQYF
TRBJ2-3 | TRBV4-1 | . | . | TGCGCCAGCAGCTCTCGCGGGATCCAGAGCACAGATACGCAGTATTTT | CASSSRGIQSTDTQYF
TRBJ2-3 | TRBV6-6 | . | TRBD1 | TGTGCCAGCAGTTACTCGAGAGACAGGGGGACAGATACGCAGTATTTT | CASSYSRDRGTDTQYF
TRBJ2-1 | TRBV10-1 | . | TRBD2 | TGCGCCAGCAGTTCGACGGCGGGAGGGCCAACCTCCTACAATGAGCAGTTCTTC | CASSSTAGGPTSYNEQFF
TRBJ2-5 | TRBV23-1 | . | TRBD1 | TGCGCCAGCAGTCAACAACAGGGGGAGACCCAGTACTTC | CASSQQQGETQYF
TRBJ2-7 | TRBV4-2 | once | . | TGTGCCAGCAGCCAAGATACCGGCTCCTACGAGCAGTACTTC | CASSQDTGSYEQYF
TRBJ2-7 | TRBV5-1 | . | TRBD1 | TGCGCCAGCAGCTATAACCGGGACAGGGCCGAGCAGTACTTC | CASSYNRDRAEQYF
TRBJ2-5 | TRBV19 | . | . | TGTGCCAGTAGTCTCCAAGAGACCCAGTACTTC | CASSLQETQYF
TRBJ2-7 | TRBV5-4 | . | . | TGTGCCAGCAGCGTCCAGGGGAGCTCCTACGAGCAGTACTTC | CASSVQGSSYEQYF
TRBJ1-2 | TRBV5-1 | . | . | TGCGCCAGCAGCTTGGATGGGGCAGGGTTAAACTATGGCTACACCTTC | CASSLDGAGLNYGYTF
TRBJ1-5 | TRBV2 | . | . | TGTGCCAGCAGTGAAGGTCGCGGTGCCCTCAATCAGCCCCAGCATTTT | CASSEGRGALNQPQHF
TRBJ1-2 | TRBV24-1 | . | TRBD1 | TGTGCCACCAGTATGGGACAGAACTATGGCTACACCTTC | CATSMGQNYGYTF
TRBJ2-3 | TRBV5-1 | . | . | TGCGCCAGCAGCATGGGGACTGAAATTAGCACAGATACGCAGTATTTT | CASSMGTEISTDTQYF
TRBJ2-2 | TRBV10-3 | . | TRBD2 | TGTGCCATGAGCGGGAGAAATACCGGGGAGCTGTTTTTT | CAMSGRNTGELFF
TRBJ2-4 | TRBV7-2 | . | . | TGTGCCAGCAGCTTGACAGAAGCCAAAAACATTCAGTACTTC | CASSLTEAKNIQYF
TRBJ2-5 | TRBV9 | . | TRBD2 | TGTGCCAGCAGCCCTCGACTAGCGAGTGATGAGACCCAGTACTTC | CASSPRLASDETQYF
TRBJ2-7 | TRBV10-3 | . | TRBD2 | TGTGCCATCAGGCGGACTAGCGGGTCCCTCTCCTACGAGCAGTACTTC | CAIRRTSGSLSYEQYF
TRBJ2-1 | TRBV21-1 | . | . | TGTGCCAGCAGACCCCTCTCCAACACTAGCGGTCCCTACAATGAGCAGTTCTTC | CASRPLSNTSGPYNEQFF
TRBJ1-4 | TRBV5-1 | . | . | TGCGCCAGCAGCCTGGGAGCTACTAATGAAAAACTGTTTTTT | CASSLGATNEKLFF
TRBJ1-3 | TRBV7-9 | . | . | TGTGCCAGCAGCTTAACCCTCATGGAACAGGGAATCTCTGGAAACACCATATATTTT | CASSLTLMEQGISGNTIYF
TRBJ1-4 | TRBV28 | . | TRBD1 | TGTGCCAGCAGTTTGACAGGGTCCCTTTTTAATGAAAAACTGTTTTTT | CASSLTGSLFNEKLFF
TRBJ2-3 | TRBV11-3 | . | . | TGTGCCAGCAGCCAGAGGGAAACTCAAGGGGATACGCAGTATTTT | CASSQRETQGDTQYF
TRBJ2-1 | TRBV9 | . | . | TGTGCCAGCAGCGTCCTCGGGACTGTGCGCAATGAGCAGTTCTTC | CASSVLGTVRNEQFF
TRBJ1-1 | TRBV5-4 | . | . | TGTGCCAGCACGCCTGGGTTGACAGACACTGAAGCTTTCTTT | CASTPGLTDTEAFF
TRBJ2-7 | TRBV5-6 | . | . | TGTGCCAGCAGCCGGGGGATACACTACGAGCAGTACTTC | CASSRGIHYEQYF
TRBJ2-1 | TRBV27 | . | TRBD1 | TGTGCCAGCAGTTTAGGACAGGGGGTATACAATGAGCAGTTCTTC | CASSLGQGVYNEQFF